What follows describes a single TCR beta chain. Its antigen is unknown. Ten milliliters of peripheral blood were drawn from each donor into EDTA-treated tubes. At least 7 million PBMCs were isolated per sample. A J-beta primer mix and a sample-barcoded 5' primer were used in a second PCR of about 7 to 12 cycles. TCRdb passed the 5' RACE reads through MiXCR, listing each CDR3 protein once. The sample lists 1.4 million to 1.5 million distinct CDR3 sequences, roughly 45% occurring once. This sample stems from a study of blood T cells in healthy people across ages. Notes on the study in general: Whereas aged donors had fewer naive CD4+ cells, long-lived donors had more of them and higher diversity. Lack of knowledge of donor CMV status possibly confounded expanded clonotype changes.

J gave up 2 bases and V 0 bases, and 1 base lay outside the gene matches. CDR1 is LGHDT and CDR2 is YNNKEL in the germline V gene (reference sequence). The CDR3 has 14 residues. The TCR sequence derives from a woman younger than 35 in good health. The sequencing input was blood. The chain employs TRBV3-1 and TRBJ2-7, with 7 bases matching TRBD2. This chain's CDR3 is CASSQDGGTYEQYF. The CDR3 region has the DNA TGTGCCAGCAGCCAAGACGGGGGGACCTACGAGCAGTACTTC.